The 22 T cell receptor beta chains given below trace back to one sample, sequenced in a study of blood T cell repertoires in COVID-19. The assay was immunoSEQ multiplex PCR, and TCRdb's table has in-frame clones only and misses some. The sample has 120,000 to 150,000 clones, roughly 81% seen once. The sample comprised peripheral blood. These receptors came from a human donor with acute or convalescent COVID-19. The donor label of this sample is uncertain.

This sequence joins TRBV19 and TRBJ1-5; 7 positions agree with TRBD1. The CDR3 sequence is 15 residues long. Trimming took 7 bases from V and 2 from J; bases not matched to a gene: 8. Germline V CDR1 and CDR2: LNHDA, SQIVND (reference sequence). CDR3 in amino acids: CASTPNRGGNQPQHF. The CDR3 bases are TGTGCCAGTACCCCGAACAGGGGCGGCAATCAGCCCCAGCATTTT.

This clone was detected only a few times. This chain connects TRBV3-1 (or the pseudogene TRBV3-2) to TRBJ1-2; perhaps TRBD1 as D (5 bases). The germline V gene encodes CDR1 LGHDT and CDR2 YNNKEL (reference sequence). Trimming shortened V by 2 bases and J by 5 bases, and 15 bases separated the two germline ends. The CDR3 spans 15 residues. As DNA, the CDR3 is TGTGCCAGCAGCCAATCGCTGACAGTACAGTATGGCTACACCTTC. Its protein is CASSQSLTVQYGYTF.

In its sample, this clone was seen a few times. The chain couples TRBV7-2 to TRBJ2-2; 9 nucleotides line up with TRBD1. Per germline, CDR1 SGHTA and CDR2 FQGNSA. With 4 bases clipped from V and 3 bases from J, the junction kept 6 bases outside the gene matches. The CDR3 runs 16 residues. The CDR3 loop reads CASSSIGQGYTGELFF. The CDR3 coding sequence is TGTGCCAGCAGCTCAATTGGACAGGGGTACACCGGGGAGCTGTTTTTT.

The CDR3 DNA follows: TGTGCCAGCAGCTTAGTTCCGGGTTACGAGCAGTACGTC. It specifies CASSLVPGYEQYV. The V and J genes are TRBV7-2 and TRBJ2-7; D is ambiguous. The V gene's germline CDR1 is SGHTA and CDR2 FQGNSA. This CDR3 is built from 13 residues. Trimming shortened V by 1 base and J by 4 bases, and 8 bases separated the two germline ends.

The V and J genes are TRBV14 and TRBJ1-1; D call uncertain. The CDR3 contains 13 residues. Germline V gives CDR1 SGHDN, CDR2 FVKESK. V lost 4 bases and J 0 bases, leaving 6 bases between the germline ends. The CDR3 loop is CASSLLMNTEAFF. In DNA, the CDR3 is TGTGCCAGCAGCCTTCTAATGAACACTGAAGCTTTCTTT. Supplemented by reference TRBV14 and TRBJ1-1, the full variable domain reads EAGVTQFPSHSVIEKGQTVTLRCDPISGHDNLYWYRRVMGKEIKFLLHFVKESKQDESGMPNNRFLAERTGGTYSTLKVQPAELEDSGVYFCASSLLMNTEAFFGQGTRLTVV.

The chain joins TRBV12-3 or TRBV12-4 to TRBJ1-1; D remains ambiguous. The ends were cut back, 6 bases at V and 5 bases at J, with 13 bases in the middle. This CDR3 is built from 13 residues. The CDR3 sequence: CASSRRRGTEAFF. In nucleotides, the CDR3 is TGTGCCAGCAGCCGTAGACGCGGTACTGAAGCTTTCTTT.

This chain uses TRBV30 with TRBJ1-6; possible D gene TRBD1, 6 bases. V was shortened by 2 bases and J by 7 bases, with 15 bases between the two germline ends. The length of the CDR3 is 15 residues. Germline CDR1 GTSNPN, CDR2 SVGIG (reference sequence). The chain's CDR3 is CAWSRTQGLNSPLHF. The CDR3 region has the DNA TGTGCCTGGAGTCGTACACAGGGCCTGAATTCACCCCTCCACTTT.

The chain has TRBV19 and TRBJ2-2; 12 nucleotides match TRBD2. V gave up 3 bases and J gave up 2 bases; unmatched junction bases: 7. This CDR3 has 18 amino acids. Germline assignment: CDR1 LNHDA and CDR2 SQIVND (reference sequence). CDR3 DNA: TGTGCCAGTAGTATGCTAGCGGGGGGGCGCCTAAACACCGGGGAGCTGTTTTTT. Its translation is CASSMLAGGRLNTGELFF.

The V gene is TRBV6-5, the J gene TRBJ1-5, with TRBD1 as a possible D gene (5 bases). The CDR3 has 15 residues. Between the trimmed V and J ends, which lost 6 bases and 8 bases, there was a span of 20 bases. Germline V CDR1 and CDR2: MNHEY, SVGAGI. For the CDR3, the DNA is TGTGCCAGCAGCGTACGGGGGGACTACCCAGAGCCCCAGCATTTT. Amino acids: CASSVRGDYPEPQHF.

The chain joins TRBV20-1 to TRBJ1-2; D is unclear. Germline assignment: CDR1 DFQATT and CDR2 SNEGSKA (reference sequence). CDR3 length equals 11 residues. Between the trimmed V and J ends, which lost 3 bases and 8 bases, there was a span of 10 bases. CDR3 bases: TGCAGTGCTAGTAGCCCCGAAGGCTACACCTTC. Protein: CSASSPEGYTF.

This chain uses TRBV19 with TRBJ2-1, with 11 nucleotides matching TRBD2. The trim removed 2 bases at V and 6 bases at J, leaving 3 bases unmatched. The CDR3 spans 15 residues. Germline CDR1 and CDR2: LNHDA and SQIVND (reference sequence). The CDR3 DNA is TGTGCCAGTAGTATACTAGCGGGGGGCCCCAATGAGCAGTTCTTC. This gives the protein CASSILAGGPNEQFF. The complete variable domain, with remaining parts taken from reference TRBV19 and TRBJ2-1, reads DGGITQSPKYLFRKEGQNVTLSCEQNLNHDAMYWYRQDPGQGLRLIYYSQIVNDFQKGDIAEGYSVSREKKESFPLTVTSAQKNPTAFYLCASSILAGGPNEQFFGPGTRLTVL.

This clone was detected only a few times. This chain joins TRBV24-1 and TRBJ2-3; perhaps TRBD2 as D (6 bases). V was shortened by 6 bases and J by 0 bases, with 9 bases between the two germline ends. Germline assignment: CDR1 KGHDR and CDR2 SFDVKD. There are 14 residues in the CDR3. This chain's CDR3 is CATSRGGSTDTQYF. CDR3 DNA sequence: TGTGCCACCAGTCGGGGAGGCAGCACAGATACGCAGTATTTT.

The chain carries TRBV9 and TRBJ1-3; tentative D call: TRBD1 (6 bases). This CDR3 is 14 amino acids long. CDR1 is SGDLS and CDR2 is YYNGEE in the germline V gene. Trimming shortened V by 4 bases and J by 7 bases, and 15 bases separated the two germline ends. The CDR3 DNA is TGTGCCAGCAGCACCCAGGGGAACGCGAACACCATATATTTT. Its protein product is CASSTQGNANTIYF.

The chain carries TRBV24-1 and TRBJ1-2; TRBD1 aligns across 7 bases. Germline V gene data show CDR1 as KGHDR and CDR2 as SFDVKD. The CDR3 consists of 15 residues. Germline trimming cut 3 bases from V and 1 base from J; bases unmatched to any gene: 4. The CDR3 bases are TGTGCCACCAGTGATACCAGGGACAGTAACTATGGCTACACCTTC. It encodes CATSDTRDSNYGYTF.

A remark on this clone: The same CDR3 is also encoded by other DNA sequences in this sample. The genes are TRBV7-9 and TRBJ1-6, with 8 nucleotides matching TRBD1. The V gene end was trimmed by 3 bases and the J gene end by 5 bases; junction bases not matched to a gene: 0. CDR1 and CDR2 (germline): SEHNR, FQNEAQ (reference sequence). This CDR3 is 14 amino acids long. CDR3 bases: TGTGCCAGCAGCTTGACAGGGGATAATTCACCCCTCCACTTT. This gives the protein CASSLTGDNSPLHF.

The chain has TRBV7-2 and TRBJ1-1, with TRBD1 matching over 9 bases. This CDR3 spans 13 amino acids. V trimming: 5 bases; J trimming: 11 bases; junction bases outside the gene matches: 9. The germline V gene encodes CDR1 SGHTA and CDR2 FQGNSA. In DNA form, the CDR3 reads TGTGCCAGCAGCCCGTGGGACAGGGTTGTCGCTTTCTTT. Amino acids: CASSPWDRVVAFF. The full variable domain, completed using reference TRBV7-2 and TRBJ1-1, is GAGVSQSPSNKVTEKGKDVELRCDPISGHTALYWYRQSLGQGLEFLIYFQGNSAPDKSGLPSDRFSAERTGGSVSTLTIQRTQQEDSAVYLCASSPWDRVVAFFGQGTRLTVV.

V usage is TRBV3-1 (or the pseudogene TRBV3-2) and J usage is TRBJ1-2; D is unclear. This CDR3 has 13 amino acids. Germline CDR1 LGHDT, CDR2 YNNKEL (reference sequence). V was shortened by 2 bases and J by 6 bases, with 10 bases between the two germline ends. The CDR3 coding sequence is TGTGCCAGCAGCCAACGGGAAAGGGATGGCTACACCTTC. It yields the protein CASSQRERDGYTF.

The chain uses TRBV5-1 and TRBJ1-1; 9 bases match TRBD1. J gave up 2 bases and V 3 bases, and 8 bases lay outside the gene matches. Germline assignment: CDR1 SGHRS and CDR2 YFSETQ. The CDR3 loop spans 16 amino acids. The CDR3 loop is CASSSINRGRNTEAFF. In nucleotides, the CDR3 is TGCGCCAGCAGCTCCATCAACAGGGGGCGAAACACTGAAGCTTTCTTT.

V usage is TRBV5-6 and J usage is TRBJ1-1; a weak D match, TRBD1 (6 bases). Deletions cut 6 bases from V and 1 base from J, with 10 bases between. The CDR3 is 13 amino acids. CDR1 SGHDT and CDR2 YYEEEE come from the germline V gene. The CDR3 coding sequence is TGTGCCAGCAACAGGGTGGGGAACACTGAAGCTTTCTTT. Translation: CASNRVGNTEAFF.

This chain uses TRBV5-1 with TRBJ2-3; TRBD1 matches 8 bases. The CDR3 covers 16 residues. The germline CDR1 and CDR2 sequences are SGHRS and YFSETQ. Losses at the gene ends were 4 bases for V and 3 bases for J; bases not matched to a gene: 10. CDR3 DNA sequence: TGCGCCAGCAGCCCCCGGGACAGGTTGAGGACAGATACGCAGTATTTT. It codes for CASSPRDRLRTDTQYF.

The table lists this clone with a count of one. This chain links TRBV24-1 with TRBJ2-1, with D possibly matching TRBD1 (5 bases). V was shortened by 2 bases and J by 2 bases, with 12 bases between the two germline ends. CDR1 is KGHDR and CDR2 is SFDVKD in the germline V gene. The CDR3 has 16 amino acids. CDR3 region: CATSDSYQGPYNEQFF. The DNA of the CDR3 is TGTGCCACCAGTGATTCGTACCAGGGTCCCTACAATGAGCAGTTCTTC.

Remarks on this clone: In the same sample, other DNA sequences code for this CDR3. The V and J genes are TRBV6-5 and TRBJ2-2; 7 bases align to TRBD2. J was trimmed by 5 bases and V by 0 bases; bases with no gene match: 3. This CDR3 has 15 residues. Germline V gives CDR1 MNHEY, CDR2 SVGAGI. The CDR3 loop is CASSYSGGGTGELFF. CDR3 DNA: TGTGCCAGCAGTTACTCGGGCGGGGGAACCGGGGAGCTGTTTTTT.